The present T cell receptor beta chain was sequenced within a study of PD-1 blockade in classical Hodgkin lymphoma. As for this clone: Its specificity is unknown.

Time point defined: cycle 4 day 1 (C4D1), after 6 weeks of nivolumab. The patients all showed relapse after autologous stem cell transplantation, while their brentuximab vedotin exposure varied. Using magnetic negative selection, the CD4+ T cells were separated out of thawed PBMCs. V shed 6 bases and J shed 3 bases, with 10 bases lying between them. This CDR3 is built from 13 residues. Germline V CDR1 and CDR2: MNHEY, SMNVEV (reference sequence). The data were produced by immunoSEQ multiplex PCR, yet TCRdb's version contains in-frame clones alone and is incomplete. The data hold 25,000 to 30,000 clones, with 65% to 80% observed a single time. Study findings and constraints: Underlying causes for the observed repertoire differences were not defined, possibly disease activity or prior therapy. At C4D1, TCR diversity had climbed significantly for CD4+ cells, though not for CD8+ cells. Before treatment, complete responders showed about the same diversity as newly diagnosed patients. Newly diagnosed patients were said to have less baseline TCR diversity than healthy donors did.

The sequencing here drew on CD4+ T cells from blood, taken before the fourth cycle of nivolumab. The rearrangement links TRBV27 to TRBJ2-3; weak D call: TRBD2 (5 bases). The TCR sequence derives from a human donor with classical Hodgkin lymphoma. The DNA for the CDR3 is TGTGCCAGCAGGCCGAGCGGAACAGATACGCAGTATTTT. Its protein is CASRPSGTDTQYF.